This T cell receptor (beta chain) was captured in a study of T cell clonality in common variable immunodeficiency. This clone was observed at least ten times. The antigen is not known. Notes on the study in general: Shared TCRbeta clones were fewer between CVID subjects than controls. Fewer deletions and N-nucleotide insertions were reportedly seen in common variable immunodeficiency TCR beta sequences. Authors noted CVID clonality's cause needs subpopulation repertoire sequencing.

The method was immunoSEQ multiplex PCR; TCRdb's version includes in-frame clones alone and lacks a portion of them. The sample is made up of tens of thousands of clones, none counted only once. Diagnosis required reduced IgG, IgA and/or IgM with specific antibody deficiency. Specimen: peripheral blood mononuclear cells. The clonotype originates from a human donor with common variable immunodeficiency.

The CDR3: CASSLGQGLAKNIQYF. The sequenced part of the CDR3 DNA is TGCGCCAGCAGCTTGGGACAGGGTCTAGCCAAAAACATT. This chain joins TRBV5-1 and TRBJ2-4; 7 bases are a match to TRBD1. The read comes to an end 3 residues before the CDR3 does, leaving the germline J gene to fill in the end. J gave up 0 bases and V 0 bases, and 3 bases lay outside the gene matches. Looked up from germline, CDR1 is SGHRS and CDR2 is YFSETQ. The CDR3 totals 16 residues.